These 23 T cell receptor beta chains were sequenced from one sample in a study of cytomegalovirus exposure and HLA in healthy donors (dated by TCRdb to the late 2010s). The library was obtained by the immunoSEQ multiplex PCR assay. In TCRdb, the immuneACCESS table is reduced to in-frame sequences with V and J assigned. These tables do not hold every clone; where another copy was compared, an unresolved V gene accounts for under half, and the others remain unexplained. The sample yields under 100,000 clones; around 96% were counted once. About 0.8% of the sample goes to the ten largest clones. Input material: PBMCs. The receptors derive from a man younger than 35 in good health and CMV-seronegative.

The genes are TRBV11-3 and TRBJ2-1; 10 nucleotides agree with TRBD2. The length of the CDR3 is 15 residues. J was trimmed by 8 bases and V by 5 bases; bases with no gene match: 9. CDR1 and CDR2 (germline): SGHNT, YENEEA. CDR3 sequence reads: CASSRLAGSSYEQFF. DNA for the CDR3: TGTGCCAGCAGCCGACTAGCGGGCTCATCCTATGAGCAGTTCTTC.

The rearrangement joins TRBV6-1 to TRBJ1-2; weak D call: TRBD1 (5 bases). Germline V gene lookup returns CDR1 MNHNS and CDR2 SASEGT. Trimming removed 7 bases from V and 2 bases from J, with 17 bases in between. The CDR3 spans 15 residues. In DNA form, the CDR3 reads TGTGCCAGCATGTCGACAGCTTTCCGGAACTATGGCTACACCTTC. Amino acid sequence: CASMSTAFRNYGYTF.

The chain is built from TRBV11-2 and TRBJ2-1; 7 bases agree with TRBD2. From germline, CDR1 is SGHAT and CDR2 FQNNGV. The trim removed 3 bases at V and 5 bases at J, leaving 4 bases unmatched. This CDR3 has 14 residues. Written as DNA, the CDR3 is TGTGCCAGCAGCTTGGTGGGGGGGAACAATGAGCAGTTCTTC. Translating gives CASSLVGGNNEQFF.

A few counts support this clone. The V and J genes are TRBV18 and TRBJ2-5, with D perhaps matching TRBD2 (5 bases). V lost 3 bases and J 2 bases, leaving 13 bases between the germline ends. From germline, CDR1 is KGHSH and CDR2 LQKENI. The CDR3 extends over 15 amino acids. This CDR3 is CASSPLEGWQETQYF. In DNA form, the CDR3 reads TGTGCCAGCTCACCTCTTGAGGGATGGCAAGAGACCCAGTACTTC.

The chain combines TRBV5-1 with TRBJ1-2; tentative D call: TRBD1 (6 bases). V lost 0 bases and J 8 bases, leaving 14 bases between the germline ends. The CDR3 consists of 14 residues. Germline CDR1 and CDR2: SGHRS and YFSETQ. The CDR3, as DNA: TGCGCCAGCAGCTTGGTAGCCAGGGGAGAAGGCTACACCTTC. Translating it yields CASSLVARGEGYTF.

The chain joins TRBV9 to TRBJ2-6; D possibly corresponds to TRBD1 (5 bases). V was shortened by 3 bases and J by 1 base, with 14 bases between the two germline ends. Germline CDR1 SGDLS, CDR2 YYNGEE. This CDR3 region has 17 residues. CDR3 DNA sequence: TGTGCCAGCAGCGCGGACATCCGCTCTTCTGGGGCCAACGTCCTGACTTTC. This gives the protein CASSADIRSSGANVLTF.

The V gene is TRBV25-1, the J gene TRBJ1-4; possibly TRBD1 for D (5 bases). This CDR3 is built from 17 residues. CDR1 and CDR2 from the germline V gene are MGHDK and SYGVNS. V was shortened by 5 bases and J by 1 base, with 17 bases between the two germline ends. DNA of the CDR3: TGTGCCAGCAGTCGAAGTGGTGGGGCTGGAACTAATGAAAAACTGTTTTTT. This sequence encodes CASSRSGGAGTNEKLFF.

This chain connects TRBV5-4 to TRBJ1-2; maybe TRBD1 (6 bases). Trimming removed 2 bases from V and 4 bases from J, with 15 bases in between. Germline CDR1 reads SGHNT; CDR2 reads YYREEE (reference sequence). This CDR3 has 15 amino acids. Written as DNA, the CDR3 is TGTGCCAGCAGCTTTAGGGGGGGCGCCGCCTATGGCTACACCTTC. It encodes CASSFRGGAAYGYTF.

This chain joins TRBV27 and TRBJ2-7, with 13 bases lining up with TRBD2. This CDR3 is built from 12 residues. Germline CDR1 MNHEY, CDR2 SMNVEV (reference sequence). The CDR3: CASSSRTSGSDV. CDR3 nucleotide sequence: TGTGCCAGCAGTTCGAGGACTAGCGGGAGTGACGTC.

The rearrangement uses TRBV10-2 and TRBJ2-5, with 8 bases lining up with TRBD1. The trim removed 8 bases at V and 1 base at J, leaving 12 bases unmatched. Germline-derived CDR1 and CDR2 are WSHSY and SAAADI. CDR3 size: 16 residues. CDR3 DNA: TGCGCCAGCCTACCGGGACAGGATCCGGGCCAAGAGACCCAGTACTTC. It specifies CASLPGQDPGQETQYF.

In its sample, this clone was seen once. The chain uses TRBV2 and TRBJ1-1; perhaps TRBD1 as D (5 bases). Between the trimmed V and J ends, which lost 8 bases and 4 bases, there was a span of 17 bases. The CDR3 has 14 amino acids. The germline CDR1 and CDR2 sequences are SNHLY and FYNNEI. CDR3 in amino acids: CASRGGGKSTEAFF. The DNA of the CDR3 is TGTGCCAGCCGGGGTGGGGGGAAGTCCACTGAAGCTTTCTTT. The whole variable domain, filled in from reference TRBV2 and TRBJ1-1, reads EPEVTQTPSHQVTQMGQEVILRCVPISNHLYFYWYRQILGQKVEFLVSFYNNEISEKSEIFDDQFSVERPDGSNFTLKIRSTKLEDSAMYFCASRGGGKSTEAFFGQGTRLTVV.

The chain has TRBV5-1 and TRBJ2-3; no clear D. Trimming cost V 6 bases and J 4 bases, with 12 bases left between them. From germline, CDR1 is SGHRS and CDR2 YFSETQ. The CDR3 contains 13 residues. The CDR3 is CASTQAGADTQYF. The CDR3 bases are TGCGCCAGCACTCAAGCTGGAGCAGATACGCAGTATTTT. The complete variable domain, with remaining parts taken from reference TRBV5-1 and TRBJ2-3, reads KAGVTQTPRYLIKTRGQQVTLSCSPISGHRSVSWYQQTPGQGLQFLFEYFSETQRNKGNFPGRFSGRQFSNSRSEMNVSTLELGDSALYLCASTQAGADTQYFGPGTRLTVL.

This chain connects TRBV6-5 to TRBJ1-2; D is possibly TRBD1 (5 bases). Germline V gene lookup returns CDR1 MNHEY and CDR2 SVGAGI. V was clipped by 2 bases and J by 2 bases, with 9 bases between them. The length of the CDR3 is 14 residues. CDR3 region: CASSYRDSNYGYTF. CDR3 DNA: TGTGCCAGCAGTTACAGGGACTCAAACTATGGCTACACCTTC.

This clone has only one observation. The J gene is TRBJ2-2, the V gene TRBV9; 8 positions match TRBD2. CDR1 SGDLS and CDR2 YYNGEE come from the germline V gene. The CDR3 contains 15 residues. With V trimmed by 2 bases and J by 4 bases, 4 bases remained unmatched. The CDR3 loop is CASSVGRAGTGELFF. The CDR3 bases are TGTGCCAGCAGCGTCGGGAGGGCCGGCACCGGGGAGCTGTTTTTT.

This chain joins TRBV5-6 and TRBJ2-6; 12 bases align to TRBD2. This CDR3 contains 17 residues. The junction had 8 bases not matched to a gene; V was cut back by 7 bases and J by 3 bases. CDR1 is SGHDT and CDR2 is YYEEEE in the germline V gene. CDR3 nucleotide sequence: TGTGCCAGCTTGGCGGCTAGCGGGGGGGGTGGGGCCAACGTCCTGACTTTC. Its translation: CASLAASGGGGANVLTF.

The V call is TRBV4-1, the J call TRBJ2-1; 7 bases are shared with TRBD2. CDR1 and CDR2 (germline): MGHRA, YSYEKL. V gave up 5 bases and J gave up 10 bases; unmatched junction bases: 5. CDR3 size: 12 residues. CDR3 sequence (DNA): TGCGCCAGCAGCGGCGGGAGTACCGAGCAGTTCTTC. This translates into CASSGGSTEQFF.

The rearrangement uses TRBV11-3 and TRBJ1-1; maybe TRBD1 (5 bases). The CDR3 has 16 amino acids. CDR1 SGHNT and CDR2 YENEEA come from the germline V gene. Trimming removed 3 bases from V and 0 bases from J, with 14 bases in between. CDR3 protein: CASSFKGISMNTEAFF. The CDR3 DNA reads as TGTGCCAGCAGCTTCAAGGGGATATCGATGAACACTGAAGCTTTCTTT.

This chain connects TRBV9 to TRBJ1-1; 9 positions match TRBD1. Germline V gene data show CDR1 as SGDLS and CDR2 as YYNGEE. The CDR3 is 15 amino acids. Trimming took 0 bases from V and 1 from J; bases not matched to a gene: 1. The CDR3 here is CASSVEDRGNTEAFF. The CDR3 DNA sequence: TGTGCCAGCAGCGTAGAGGACAGGGGGAACACTGAAGCTTTCTTT.

This chain uses TRBV29-1 with TRBJ2-7, with a weak D call TRBD2 (5 bases). The V gene lost 2 bases and the J gene lost 3 bases, with 11 bases spanning the gap. Germline V gives CDR1 SQVTM, CDR2 ANQGSEA. The CDR3 extends over 13 amino acids. CDR3 bases: TGCAGCGTTGAACGGTCGAGCGGCTACGAGCAGTACTTC. Encoded protein: CSVERSSGYEQYF.

The CDR3 region has the DNA TGTGCCAGCAGTAGTAGACTAGCGGGGAAGAGCTCCTACAATGAGCAGTTCTTC. This sequence encodes CASSSRLAGKSSYNEQFF. This chain joins TRBV28 and TRBJ2-1, with TRBD2 identical over 11 bases. The V gene's germline CDR1 is MDHEN and CDR2 SYDVKM. The CDR3 is made up of 18 amino acids. V dropped 5 bases and J dropped 0; count of bases not matched to a gene: 9.

The count of this clone is one. CDR3 residues: CASRQRGLVAGELFF. The CDR3 region has the DNA TGTGCCAGCAGACAGAGGGGACTAGTAGCCGGGGAGCTGTTTTTT. The chain links TRBV27 to TRBJ2-2; the match to TRBD2 covers 8 bases. The CDR3 runs to 15 residues. V trimming: 6 bases; J trimming: 6 bases; junction bases outside the gene matches: 9. CDR1 is MNHEY and CDR2 is SMNVEV in the germline V gene (reference sequence).

This rearrangement joins TRBV11-3 to TRBJ2-7; the D gene is possibly TRBD1 (5 bases). Trimming took 4 bases from V and 1 from J, leaving 8 bases between them. The germline V gene encodes CDR1 SGHNT and CDR2 YENEEA. CDR3 size: 13 residues. CDR3 coding DNA: TGTGCCAGCAGCTGGGGCCCTTCCTACGAGCAGTACGTC. Protein: CASSWGPSYEQYV.

In DNA, the CDR3 is TGTGCCAGCAGTGAAGCAGTCTCCGGGACTAGCGGATACAATGAGCAGTTCTTC. Translation: CASSEAVSGTSGYNEQFF. The chain recombines TRBV2 with TRBJ2-1; 11 bases fit TRBD2. CDR3 length: 18 residues. Germline assignment: CDR1 SNHLY and CDR2 FYNNEI. Unmatched junction bases numbered 8, after V lost 0 bases and J lost 4 bases.